Each of the 13 T cell receptor beta chains below was sequenced from the same sample in a study of T cell responses to AZD1222 COVID-19 vaccine. Here immunoSEQ multiplex PCR was the method, and the copy in TCRdb shows in-frame clones only, minus some. The sample contains approximately 60,000 clones, approximately 86% of which appear only once. The sample was peripheral blood, taken 28 days after the second AZD1222 dose. The receptors were gathered from an adult who received the AZD1222 COVID-19 vaccine.

The chain carries TRBV5-4 and TRBJ2-7, with 7 positions matching TRBD1. This CDR3 is built from 15 residues. J was trimmed by 2 bases and V by 4 bases; bases with no gene match: 9. Germline values: CDR1 SGHNT, CDR2 YYREEE (reference sequence). CDR3 amino acids: CASSDNRQGAYEQYF. For the CDR3, the DNA is TGTGCCAGCAGCGACAACCGCCAGGGGGCCTACGAGCAGTACTTC.

The chain links TRBV28 to TRBJ2-7; no clear D gene. V was pared by 6 bases and J by 6 bases, with 12 bases between. This CDR3 region has 12 residues. Germline V lookup: CDR1 MDHEN, CDR2 SYDVKM. The CDR3 DNA follows: TGTGCCAGCAGGGGAACCCAAGGCGAGCAGTACTTC. Residues: CASRGTQGEQYF.

The rearrangement joins TRBV28 to TRBJ1-1, with 11 bases fitting TRBD1. This CDR3 is 15 amino acids long. Trimming removed 5 bases from V and 1 base from J; junction bases left unmatched: 3. The germline CDR1 and CDR2 sequences are MDHEN and SYDVKM. As DNA, the CDR3 is TGTGCCAGCAGTGAGGGGACAGGGGGGAACACTGAAGCTTTCTTT. It is translated as CASSEGTGGNTEAFF.

V and J are TRBV6-5 and TRBJ2-4; D gene unclear. CDR3 length equals 14 residues. Germline values: CDR1 MNHEY, CDR2 SVGAGI. V lost 4 bases to trimming and J lost 3 bases, with 10 bases between them. CDR3 loop: CASSSSGVKNIQYF. CDR3 in DNA: TGTGCCAGCAGTTCTAGTGGGGTCAAAAACATTCAGTACTTC.

This sequence joins TRBV7-8 and TRBJ1-5; D may be TRBD1 (6 bases). CDR1 is SGHVS and CDR2 is FQNEAQ in the germline V gene. This CDR3 is 16 amino acids long. V was clipped by 5 bases and J by 7 bases, with 21 bases between them. The CDR3 loop reads CASSPGGRAQRQPQHF. The CDR3 nucleotides are TGTGCCAGCAGCCCTGGGGGGCGAGCCCAAAGGCAGCCCCAGCATTTT.

The rearrangement links TRBV6-4 to TRBJ1-6; no definite D call. Germline CDR1 and CDR2: MRHNA and SNTAGT. CDR3 size: 13 residues. The V end lost 2 bases, the J end lost 10 bases, and 9 bases lay between the germline ends. CDR3 amino acids: CASSDLQGSPLHF. The DNA for the CDR3 is TGTGCCAGCAGTGACCTTCAAGGATCACCCCTCCACTTT.

The CDR3 DNA reads TGTGCCAGCAGCCCAGGACAGTCCAATCAGCCCCAGCATTTT. Protein product: CASSPGQSNQPQHF. The chain has TRBV28 and TRBJ1-5, with D perhaps TRBD1 (6 bases). V lost 6 bases to trimming and J lost 3 bases, with 12 bases between them. Germline V gene sequence: CDR1 MDHEN, CDR2 SYDVKM. The CDR3 consists of 14 residues.

This chain connects TRBV19 to TRBJ1-5; D gene ambiguous. CDR1 and CDR2 from the germline V gene are LNHDA and SQIVND (reference sequence). The CDR3 extends over 10 amino acids. Trimming took off 10 bases at V and 6 bases at J, with 7 bases between the two ends. CDR3 sequence reads: CAIRAQPQHF. The CDR3 DNA reads as TGTGCCATCCGGGCTCAGCCCCAGCATTTT.

The chain is built from TRBV6-5 and TRBJ1-5; TRBD1 agrees at 9 bases. The CDR3 length is 14 residues. V was clipped by 7 bases and J by 1 base; unmatched bases: 2. The germline V gene has CDR1 MNHEY and CDR2 SVGAGI. DNA for the CDR3: TGTGCCAGCACCGGACAGGGGAGCAATCAGCCCCAGCATTTT. Amino acids: CASTGQGSNQPQHF.

This chain connects TRBV5-1 to TRBJ2-5; D is uncertain. Trimming shortened V by 0 bases and J by 7 bases, and 13 bases separated the two germline ends. CDR3 length: 14 amino acids. CDR1 SGHRS and CDR2 YFSETQ come from the germline V gene. Here the CDR3 reads CASSLGPTGGTQYF. CDR3 nucleotides: TGCGCCAGCAGCTTGGGACCGACTGGCGGGACCCAGTACTTC.

The chain joins TRBV5-4 to TRBJ1-2; no clear D. Trimming shortened V by 2 bases and J by 8 bases, and 10 bases separated the two germline ends. The CDR3 is 12 residues long. The germline V gene encodes CDR1 SGHNT and CDR2 YYREEE (reference sequence). CDR3 in amino acids: CASSLEDRGYTF. CDR3 DNA sequence: TGTGCCAGCAGCTTAGAGGACCGGGGCTACACCTTC.

The chain links TRBV3-1 (or the pseudogene TRBV3-2) to TRBJ1-3; the D is unclear. Trimming stripped 6 bases from V and 4 bases from J, with 7 bases between. The CDR3 has 12 residues. Germline V gene sequence: CDR1 LGHDT, CDR2 YNNKEL (reference sequence). CDR3 sequence reads: CASSSRGNTIYF. DNA of the CDR3: TGTGCCAGCAGTTCCAGAGGAAACACCATATATTTT.

The J gene is TRBJ2-4, the V gene TRBV5-4; 9 bases line up with TRBD1. CDR1 and CDR2 (germline): SGHNT, YYREEE (reference sequence). Trimming at V came to 0 bases and at J to 8 bases, leaving 9 bases not matched to a gene. The CDR3 extends over 16 amino acids. The CDR3 reads CASSLGALQGAYIQYF. The CDR3 DNA reads as TGTGCCAGCAGCTTGGGGGCCCTACAGGGGGCTTACATTCAGTACTTC.